What follows is one TCR beta chain and its context. One end of the junction varies from germline; a read error may be responsible. The CDR3 is 15 amino acids. The germline CDR1 and CDR2 sequences are LGHNA and YSLEER. This sample was included in a study of blood T cells in healthy people across ages. Alongside a J-beta primer mix, a sample-barcoded 5' primer served in a second PCR lasting about 6 to 12 cycles. TCRdb re-analysed the 5' RACE reads in MiXCR, keeping a single row per CDR3 protein. The table lists more than 600,000 distinct CDR3 sequences, more than 20% of them singletons. These data were likewise used in another study, on T cells of mothers and their children.

J is TRBJ2-5 and V is TRBV4-3; TRBD1 matches 7 bases. This receptor was obtained from a boy aged 10-17 years in good health. The sample was blood. CDR3 residues: CASSEDRVISETQYF. CDR3 DNA sequence: TGCGCCAGCAGCGAAGACAGGGTTATCTCAGAGACCCAGTACTTC.